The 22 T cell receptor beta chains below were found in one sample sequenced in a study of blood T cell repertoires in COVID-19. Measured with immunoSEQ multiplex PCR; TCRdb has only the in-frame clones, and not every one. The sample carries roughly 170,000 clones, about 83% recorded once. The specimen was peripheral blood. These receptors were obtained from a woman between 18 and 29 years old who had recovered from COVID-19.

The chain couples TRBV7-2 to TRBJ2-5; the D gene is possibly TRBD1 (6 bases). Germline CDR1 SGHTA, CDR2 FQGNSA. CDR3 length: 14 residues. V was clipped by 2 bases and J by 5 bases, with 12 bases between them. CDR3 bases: TGTGCCAGCAGCTTATTTGGGGGCGAGGAGACCCAGTACTTC. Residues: CASSLFGGEETQYF. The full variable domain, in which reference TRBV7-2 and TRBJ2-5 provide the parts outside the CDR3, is GAGVSQSPSNKVTEKGKDVELRCDPISGHTALYWYRQSLGQGLEFLIYFQGNSAPDKSGLPSDRFSAERTGGSVSTLTIQRTQQEDSAVYLCASSLFGGEETQYFGPGTRLLVL.

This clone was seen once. CDR3 residues: CASSPAWGSYYEQYF. The CDR3 DNA sequence: TGCGCCAGCAGCCCTGCCTGGGGCAGTTATTACGAGCAGTACTTC. The chain links TRBV4-3 to TRBJ2-7; a possible D gene is TRBD1 (5 bases). CDR1 is LGHNA, CDR2 YSLEER, per germline. V shed 4 bases and J shed 4 bases, with 17 bases lying between them. The CDR3 is made up of 15 amino acids.

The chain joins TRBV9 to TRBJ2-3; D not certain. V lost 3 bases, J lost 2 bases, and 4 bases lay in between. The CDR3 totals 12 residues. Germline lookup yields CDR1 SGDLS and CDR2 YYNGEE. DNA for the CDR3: TGTGCCAGCAGCGGAGACACAGATACGCAGTATTTT. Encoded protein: CASSGDTDTQYF.

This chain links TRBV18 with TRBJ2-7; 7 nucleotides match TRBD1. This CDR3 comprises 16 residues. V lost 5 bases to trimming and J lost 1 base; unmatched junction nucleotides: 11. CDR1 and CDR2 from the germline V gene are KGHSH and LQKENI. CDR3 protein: CASSSSSRDSSYEQYF. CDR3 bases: TGTGCCAGCTCAAGCTCTTCCCGGGACAGTTCCTACGAGCAGTACTTC.

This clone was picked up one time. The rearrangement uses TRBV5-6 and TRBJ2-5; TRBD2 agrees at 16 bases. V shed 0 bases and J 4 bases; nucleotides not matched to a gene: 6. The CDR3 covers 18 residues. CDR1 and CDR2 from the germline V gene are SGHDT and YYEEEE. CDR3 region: CASSLEGLAGGWGETQYF. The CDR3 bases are TGTGCCAGCAGCTTGGAGGGACTAGCGGGAGGGTGGGGAGAGACCCAGTACTTC. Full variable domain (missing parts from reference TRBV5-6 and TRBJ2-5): DAGVTQSPTHLIKTRGQQVTLRCSPKSGHDTVSWYQQALGQGPQFIFQYYEEEERQRGNFPDRFSGHQFPNYSSELNVNALLLGDSALYLCASSLEGLAGGWGETQYFGPGTRLLVL.

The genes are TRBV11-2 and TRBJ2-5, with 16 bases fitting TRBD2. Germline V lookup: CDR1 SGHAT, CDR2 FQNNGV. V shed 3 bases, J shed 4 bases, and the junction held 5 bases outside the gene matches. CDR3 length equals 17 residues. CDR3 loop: CASSLGLAGGPGETQYF. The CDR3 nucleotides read TGTGCCAGCAGCTTGGGACTAGCGGGGGGGCCAGGAGAGACCCAGTACTTC.

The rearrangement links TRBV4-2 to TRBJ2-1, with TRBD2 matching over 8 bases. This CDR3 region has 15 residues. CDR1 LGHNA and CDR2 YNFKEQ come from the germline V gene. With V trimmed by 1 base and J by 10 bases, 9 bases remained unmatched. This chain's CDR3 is CASSQAGGGTEEQFF. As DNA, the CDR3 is TGTGCCAGCAGCCAAGCCGGGGGGGGGACGGAGGAGCAGTTCTTC.

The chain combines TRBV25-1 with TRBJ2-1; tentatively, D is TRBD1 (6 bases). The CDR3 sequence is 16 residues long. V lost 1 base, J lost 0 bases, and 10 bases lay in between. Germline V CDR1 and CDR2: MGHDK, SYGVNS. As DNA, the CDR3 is TGTGCCAGCAGTGAATGGGGGACAAGCTCCTACAATGAGCAGTTCTTC. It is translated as CASSEWGTSSYNEQFF.

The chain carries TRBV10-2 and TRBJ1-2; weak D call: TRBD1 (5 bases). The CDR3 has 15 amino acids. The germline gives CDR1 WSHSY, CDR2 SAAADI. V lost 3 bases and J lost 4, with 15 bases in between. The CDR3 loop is CASSDPGTPPYGYTF. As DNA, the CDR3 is TGCGCCAGCAGTGACCCCGGGACTCCGCCCTATGGCTACACCTTC.

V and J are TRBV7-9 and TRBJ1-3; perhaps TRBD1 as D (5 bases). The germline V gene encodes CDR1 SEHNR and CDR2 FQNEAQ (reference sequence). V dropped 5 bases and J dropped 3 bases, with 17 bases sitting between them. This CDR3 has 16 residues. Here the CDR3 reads CASSRRDLNRGNTIYF. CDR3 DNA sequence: TGTGCCAGCAGCCGGAGGGACTTGAATCGTGGAAACACCATATATTTT.

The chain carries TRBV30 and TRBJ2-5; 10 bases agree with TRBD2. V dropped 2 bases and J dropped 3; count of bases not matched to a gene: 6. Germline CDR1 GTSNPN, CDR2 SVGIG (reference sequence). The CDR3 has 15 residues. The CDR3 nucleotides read TGTGCCTGGAGTCCGGGACTAGCGAAAAAAGAGACCCAGTACTTC. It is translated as CAWSPGLAKKETQYF.

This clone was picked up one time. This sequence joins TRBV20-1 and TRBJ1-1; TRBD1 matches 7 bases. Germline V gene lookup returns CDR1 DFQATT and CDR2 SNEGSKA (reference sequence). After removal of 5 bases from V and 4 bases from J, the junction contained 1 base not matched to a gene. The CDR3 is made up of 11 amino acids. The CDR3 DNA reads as TGCAGTGCTGCAGGGGGCACTGAAGCTTTCTTT. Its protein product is CSAAGGTEAFF.

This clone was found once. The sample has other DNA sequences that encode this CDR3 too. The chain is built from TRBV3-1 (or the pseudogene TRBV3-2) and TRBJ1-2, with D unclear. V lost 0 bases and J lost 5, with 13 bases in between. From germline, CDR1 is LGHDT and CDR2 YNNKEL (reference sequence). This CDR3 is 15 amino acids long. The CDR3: CASSQDPPGLYGYTF. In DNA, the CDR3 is TGTGCCAGCAGCCAAGATCCCCCAGGTCTTTATGGCTACACCTTC.

The CDR3 is CASSLFRQQGEAFF. CDR3 nucleotides: TGTGCCAGCAGCCTTTTCCGACAGCAGGGAGAAGCTTTCTTT. The chain recombines TRBV7-2 with TRBJ1-1, with D possibly TRBD1 on 5 matching bases. In germline, CDR1 is SGHTA, CDR2 FQGNSA. The CDR3 has 14 residues. V lost 5 bases to trimming and J lost 8 bases, with 18 bases between them.

CDR3 sequence reads: CASSASLTSLRTTDTQYF. For the CDR3, the DNA is TGTGCCAGCAGCGCGTCATTGACTAGCCTTCGAACCACAGATACGCAGTATTTT. The V and J genes are TRBV9 and TRBJ2-3; 7 bases align to TRBD2. This CDR3 contains 18 residues. Losses at the gene ends were 3 bases for V and 2 bases for J; bases not matched to a gene: 15. CDR1 and CDR2 from the germline V gene are SGDLS and YYNGEE.

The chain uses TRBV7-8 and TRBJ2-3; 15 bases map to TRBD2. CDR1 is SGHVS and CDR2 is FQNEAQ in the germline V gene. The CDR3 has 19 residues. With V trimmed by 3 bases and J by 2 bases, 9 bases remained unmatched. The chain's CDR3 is CASSLPGTSGRSPTDTQYF. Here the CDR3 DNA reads TGTGCCAGCAGCTTGCCCGGGACTAGCGGGAGGTCCCCCACAGATACGCAGTATTTT.

The CDR3 spells CASNDRGITMNTEAFF. The CDR3 DNA reads as TGTGCCAGTAACGACAGGGGGATCACGATGAACACTGAAGCTTTCTTT. The chain links TRBV19 to TRBJ1-1; 9 bases align to TRBD1. After removal of 7 bases from V and 0 bases from J, the junction contained 9 bases not matched to a gene. This CDR3 contains 16 residues. The germline CDR1 and CDR2 sequences are LNHDA and SQIVND (reference sequence).

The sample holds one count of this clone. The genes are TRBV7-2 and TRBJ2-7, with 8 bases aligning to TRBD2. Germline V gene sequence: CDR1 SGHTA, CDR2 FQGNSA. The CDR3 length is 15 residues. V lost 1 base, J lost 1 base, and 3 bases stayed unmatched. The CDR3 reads CASSLVSGVSYEQYF. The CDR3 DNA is TGTGCCAGCAGCTTAGTTAGCGGGGTGTCCTACGAGCAGTACTTC.

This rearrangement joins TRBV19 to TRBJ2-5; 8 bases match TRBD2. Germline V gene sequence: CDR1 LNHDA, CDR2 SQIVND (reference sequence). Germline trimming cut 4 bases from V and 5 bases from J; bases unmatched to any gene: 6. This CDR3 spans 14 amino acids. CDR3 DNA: TGTGCCAGTAGTAAGAGCGGGGGAGTGGAGACCCAGTACTTC. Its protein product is CASSKSGGVETQYF.

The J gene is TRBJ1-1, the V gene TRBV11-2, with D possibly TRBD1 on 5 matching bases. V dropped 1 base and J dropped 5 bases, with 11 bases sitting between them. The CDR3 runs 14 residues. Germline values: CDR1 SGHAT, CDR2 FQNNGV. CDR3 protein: CASSLAFGGTEAFF. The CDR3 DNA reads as TGTGCCAGCAGCTTAGCTTTCGGGGGTACTGAAGCTTTCTTT.

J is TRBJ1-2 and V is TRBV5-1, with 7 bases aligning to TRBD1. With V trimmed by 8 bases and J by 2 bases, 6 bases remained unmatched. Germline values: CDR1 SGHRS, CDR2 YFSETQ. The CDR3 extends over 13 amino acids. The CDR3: CASQDRPNYGYTF. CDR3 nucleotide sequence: TGCGCCAGTCAGGACAGGCCGAACTATGGCTACACCTTC.

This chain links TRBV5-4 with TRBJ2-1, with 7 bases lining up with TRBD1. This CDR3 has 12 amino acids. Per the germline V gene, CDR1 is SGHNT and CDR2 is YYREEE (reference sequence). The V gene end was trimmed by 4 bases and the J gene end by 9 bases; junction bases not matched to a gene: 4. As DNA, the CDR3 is TGTGCCAGCAGCCTCCGGGACAGTGAGCAGTTCTTC. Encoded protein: CASSLRDSEQFF.